The clone carrying this T cell receptor beta chain was counted ten times or more. Its antigen remains unidentified. Pregnant or lactating patients were excluded, as were those with uncontrolled infection or other autoimmune disease. Diagnoses used clinical symptoms, serum thyroxine and TRAb, thyroid ultrasound and orbital computed tomography. PBMCs were sourced from approximately 10 ml fresh peripheral blood. The CDR3 loop spans 15 amino acids. Per the germline V gene, CDR1 is SQVTM and CDR2 is ANQGSEA. Trimming stripped 4 bases from V and 0 bases from J, with 13 bases between. The data are from a study of T cells in Graves' hyperthyroidism and ophthalmopathy. Study findings and constraints: Peripheral blood also featured most of the thyroid clonotypes expanded above 0.001.

The investigators amplified TCR beta CDR3 regions from RNA transcripts. An initial round of RT-PCR targeting the TCR CDR3 relied on the HTBI primer set. TCRdb ran MiXCR on the multiplex PCR reads and lists one entry per CDR3 protein. This table holds 300,000 to 500,000 distinct CDR3 sequences, over 12% found once. Sequences were obtained from blood. The rearrangement joins TRBV29-1 to TRBJ2-1; D possibly corresponds to TRBD2 (6 bases). This sequence originates from a man in his fifties with Graves' ophthalmopathy. The CDR3 spells CSVGFAGNSYNEQFF. The CDR3 bases are TGCAGCGTTGGCTTCGCGGGAAACTCCTACAATGAGCAGTTCTTC.